This entry lists 8 T cell receptor beta chains sequenced from one sample in a study of OX40 agonist ivuxolimab in advanced cancers. Data came from immunoSEQ multiplex PCR; TCRdb stores just in-frame clones and leaves some out. The sample comprises around 66,000 clones, 86% of which are singletons, and more than 0.9% rests with the top ten. This sample comprised CD4+ or CD8+ T cells sorted from blood, obtained in a trial of the OX40 agonist ivuxolimab. The receptor source for this set is an adult with an advanced solid tumor such as melanoma, head and neck, liver or kidney cancer.

The chain has TRBV5-1 and TRBJ2-5; TRBD2 matches at 8 bases. The CDR3 has 15 amino acids. Germline V gene data show CDR1 as SGHRS and CDR2 as YFSETQ. Trimming removed 4 bases from V and 3 bases from J; junction bases left unmatched: 8. Written as DNA, the CDR3 is TGCGCCAGCAGCCGCGGGGGAGCGGGAGAAGAGACCCAGTACTTC. This sequence encodes CASSRGGAGEETQYF.

J is TRBJ2-3 and V is TRBV6-5; D uncertain. The length of the CDR3 is 12 residues. Germline V gene lookup returns CDR1 MNHEY and CDR2 SVGAGI. Trimming stripped 6 bases from V and 0 bases from J, with 4 bases between. This CDR3 reads CASRGSTDTQYF. CDR3 coding DNA: TGTGCCAGCAGGGGGAGCACAGATACGCAGTATTTT.

The J gene is TRBJ2-4, the V gene TRBV7-8, with D possibly matching TRBD2 (5 bases). V was cut by 5 bases and J by 0 bases, with 14 bases left in between. The CDR3 contains 16 residues. Germline V gene data show CDR1 as SGHVS and CDR2 as FQNEAQ. Here the CDR3 DNA reads TGTGCCAGCAGCCCCCGGGCGGGTCTAGCCAAAAACATTCAGTACTTC. Translated: CASSPRAGLAKNIQYF. The full variable domain, in which reference TRBV7-8 and TRBJ2-4 provide the parts outside the CDR3, is GAGVSQSPRYKVAKRGQDVALRCDPISGHVSLFWYQQALGQGPEFLTYFQNEAQLDKSGLPSDRFFAERPEGSVSTLKIQRTQQEDSAVYLCASSPRAGLAKNIQYFGAGTRLSVL.

The V call is TRBV18, the J call TRBJ2-5; the D call may be TRBD1 or TRBD2 (6 bases each). Germline CDR1 is KGHSH and CDR2 is LQKENI. CDR3 length equals 15 residues. Trimming stripped 4 bases from V and 5 bases from J, with 17 bases between. CDR3 coding DNA: TGTGCCAGCTCACAGGGATCCGGGGGCAGGGAGACCCAGTACTTC. Its protein is CASSQGSGGRETQYF.

The chain has TRBV7-8 and TRBJ2-1; TRBD1 matches at 7 bases. The germline V gene has CDR1 SGHVS and CDR2 FQNEAQ. The CDR3 is made up of 15 amino acids. V shed 3 bases and J 5 bases; nucleotides not matched to a gene: 7. Here the CDR3 reads CASSFRGQRNNEQFF. CDR3 bases: TGTGCCAGCAGCTTTCGGGGACAGCGAAACAATGAGCAGTTCTTC.

The chain joins TRBV28 to TRBJ1-2; D remains unclear. Germline V lookup: CDR1 MDHEN, CDR2 SYDVKM. Trimming took off 2 bases at V and 1 base at J, with 5 bases between the two ends. The CDR3 consists of 13 residues. CDR3 loop: CASSLRHNYGYTF. The CDR3 DNA reads as TGTGCCAGCAGTTTACGACATAACTATGGCTACACCTTC.

The CDR3 DNA follows: TGCGCCAGCAGCCCGGGGGGGGCGGCGAGCTCCTACGAGCAGTACTTC. As protein: CASSPGGAASSYEQYF. This sequence joins TRBV5-1 and TRBJ2-7, with TRBD2 matching over 8 bases. The CDR3 contains 16 residues. With 4 bases clipped from V and 0 bases from J, the junction kept 9 bases outside the gene matches. The germline CDR1 and CDR2 sequences are SGHRS and YFSETQ.

The CDR3 protein is CASSLVLGGEQYF. In nucleotides, the CDR3 is TGTGCCAGCAGCTTAGTTCTGGGCGGAGAGCAGTACTTC. The rearrangement joins TRBV7-2 to TRBJ2-7; D is undetermined. The CDR3 spans 13 residues. Germline loops: CDR1 SGHTA, CDR2 FQGNSA. The V end lost 1 base, the J end lost 7 bases, and 11 bases lay between the germline ends. The variable domain in full, completed from reference TRBV7-2 and TRBJ2-7, reads GAGVSQSPSNKVTEKGKDVELRCDPISGHTALYWYRQSLGQGLEFLIYFQGNSAPDKSGLPSDRFSAERTGGSVSTLTIQRTQQEDSAVYLCASSLVLGGEQYFGPGTRLTVT.